The clone carrying this T cell receptor (beta chain) was found many times. The sample is drawn from a study of Graves' ophthalmopathy and Graves' hyperthyroidism. CDR1 is SQVTM, CDR2 ANQGSEA, per germline. The CDR3 is made up of 13 amino acids. The V gene end was trimmed by 8 bases and the J gene end by 5 bases; junction bases not matched to a gene: 10. As the template, RNA transcripts were used to amplify TCR beta CDR3 regions. Second-round multiplex PCR came after a first-round RT-PCR that employed HTBI primers. TCRdb ran MiXCR on the multiplex PCR reads and lists one entry per CDR3 protein. The sample lists fewer than 600,000 distinct CDR3 sequences, roughly 14% seen once, with approximately 9.8% in the top ten.

The receptor comes from a woman aged 30 to 39 with Graves' ophthalmopathy. This chain connects TRBV29-1 to TRBJ1-2; TRBD1 matches 8 bases. Sequences were obtained from blood. CDR3 region: CSSTRGRGYGYTF. CDR3 nucleotides: TGCAGCTCAACCAGGGGGCGCGGGTATGGCTACACCTTC.